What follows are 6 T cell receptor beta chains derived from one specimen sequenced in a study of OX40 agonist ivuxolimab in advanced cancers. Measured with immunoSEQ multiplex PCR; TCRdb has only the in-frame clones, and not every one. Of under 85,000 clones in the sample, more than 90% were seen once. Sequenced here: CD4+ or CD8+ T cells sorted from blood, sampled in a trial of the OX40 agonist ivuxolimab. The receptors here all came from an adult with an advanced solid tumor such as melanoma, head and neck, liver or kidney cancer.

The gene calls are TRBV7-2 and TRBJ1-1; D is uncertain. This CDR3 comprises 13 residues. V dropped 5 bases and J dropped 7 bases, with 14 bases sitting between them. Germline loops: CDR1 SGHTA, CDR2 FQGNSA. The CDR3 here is CASSLGSSNEAFF. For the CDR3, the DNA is TGTGCCAGCAGCCTAGGGAGTAGTAATGAAGCTTTCTTT.

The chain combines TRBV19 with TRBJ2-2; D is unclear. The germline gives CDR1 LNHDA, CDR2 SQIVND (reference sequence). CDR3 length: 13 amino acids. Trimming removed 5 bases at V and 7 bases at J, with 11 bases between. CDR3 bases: TGTGCCAGTAGTCGGCACCAAATCGGGGAGCTGTTTTTT. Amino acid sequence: CASSRHQIGELFF.

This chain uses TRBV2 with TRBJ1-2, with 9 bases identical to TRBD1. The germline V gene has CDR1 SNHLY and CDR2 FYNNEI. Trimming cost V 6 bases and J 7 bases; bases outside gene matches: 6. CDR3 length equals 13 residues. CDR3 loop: CASSEQGALGYTF. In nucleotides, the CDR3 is TGTGCCAGCAGCGAACAGGGGGCGCTTGGCTACACCTTC.

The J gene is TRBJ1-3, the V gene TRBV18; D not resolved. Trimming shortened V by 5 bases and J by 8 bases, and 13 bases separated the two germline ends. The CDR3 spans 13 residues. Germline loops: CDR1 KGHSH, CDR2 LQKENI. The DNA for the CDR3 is TGTGCCAGCTCAGCAAAACTTGACGACACCATATATTTT. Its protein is CASSAKLDDTIYF.

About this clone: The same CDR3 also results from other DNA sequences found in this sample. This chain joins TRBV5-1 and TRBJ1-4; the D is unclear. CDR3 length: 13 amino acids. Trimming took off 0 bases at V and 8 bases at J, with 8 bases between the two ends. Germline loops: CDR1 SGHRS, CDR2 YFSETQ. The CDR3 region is CASSLVPGEKLFF. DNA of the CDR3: TGCGCCAGCAGCTTGGTACCGGGGGAAAAACTGTTTTTT.

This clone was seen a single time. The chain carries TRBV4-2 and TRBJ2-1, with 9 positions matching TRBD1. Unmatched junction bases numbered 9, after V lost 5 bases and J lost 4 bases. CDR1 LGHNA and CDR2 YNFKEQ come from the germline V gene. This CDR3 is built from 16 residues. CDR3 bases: TGTGCCAGCAGCGCGTTACTGACAGGGGGGTACAATGAGCAGTTCTTC. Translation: CASSALLTGGYNEQFF.